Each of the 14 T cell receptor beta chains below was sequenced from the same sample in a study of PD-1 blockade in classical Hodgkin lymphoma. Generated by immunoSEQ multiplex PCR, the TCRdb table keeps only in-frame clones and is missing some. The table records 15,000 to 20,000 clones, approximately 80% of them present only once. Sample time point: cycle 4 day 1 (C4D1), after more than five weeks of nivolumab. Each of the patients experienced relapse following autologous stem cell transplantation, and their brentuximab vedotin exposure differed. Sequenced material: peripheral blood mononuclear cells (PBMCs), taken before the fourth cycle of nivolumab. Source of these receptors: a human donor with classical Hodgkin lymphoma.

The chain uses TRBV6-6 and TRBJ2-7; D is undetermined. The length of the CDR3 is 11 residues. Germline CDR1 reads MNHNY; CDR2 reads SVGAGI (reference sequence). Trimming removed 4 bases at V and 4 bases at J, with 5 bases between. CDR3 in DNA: TGTGCCAGCAGTTCCCGGTACGAGCAGTACGTC. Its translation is CASSSRYEQYV.

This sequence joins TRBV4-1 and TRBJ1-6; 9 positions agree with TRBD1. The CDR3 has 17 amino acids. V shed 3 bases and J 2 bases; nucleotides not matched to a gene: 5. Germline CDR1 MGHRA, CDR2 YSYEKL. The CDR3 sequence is CASSQTGTGTYNSPLHF. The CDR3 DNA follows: TGCGCCAGCAGCCAGACCGGGACAGGGACCTATAATTCACCCCTCCACTTT.

DNA for the CDR3: TGTGCCAGCAGTTGGACTAGCGGGTCGTACCAAGAGACCCAGTACTTC. It is translated as CASSWTSGSYQETQYF. J is TRBJ2-5 and V is TRBV28, with 11 positions matching TRBD2. This CDR3 comprises 16 residues. The V gene's germline CDR1 is MDHEN and CDR2 SYDVKM. V shed 4 bases and J 0 bases; nucleotides not matched to a gene: 4.

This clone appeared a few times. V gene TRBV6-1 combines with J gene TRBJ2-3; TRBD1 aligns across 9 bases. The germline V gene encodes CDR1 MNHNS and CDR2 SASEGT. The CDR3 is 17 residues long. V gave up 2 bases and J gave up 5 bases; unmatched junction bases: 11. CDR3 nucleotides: TGTGCCAGCAGTGAATGGGGGACAGGGAGATTGATAGATACGCAGTATTTT. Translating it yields CASSEWGTGRLIDTQYF.

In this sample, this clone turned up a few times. Here the CDR3 reads CASTNRVSEAFF. The CDR3 DNA is TGTGCCAGCACTAACAGGGTATCTGAAGCTTTCTTT. The chain carries TRBV27 and TRBJ1-1; weak D call: TRBD1 (6 bases). Trimming pared 7 bases from V and 6 bases from J, leaving 12 bases between. The CDR3 extends over 12 amino acids. Germline CDR1 is MNHEY and CDR2 is SMNVEV (reference sequence).

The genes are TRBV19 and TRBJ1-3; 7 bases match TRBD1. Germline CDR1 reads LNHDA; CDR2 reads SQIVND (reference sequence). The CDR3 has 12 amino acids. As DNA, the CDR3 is TGTGGAACAGGGGTCTCTGGAAACACCATATATTTT. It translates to CGTGVSGNTIYF. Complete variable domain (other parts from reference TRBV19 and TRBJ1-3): DGGITQSPKYLFRKEGQNVTLSCEQNLNHDAMYWYRQDPGQGLRLIYYSQIVNDFQKGDIAEGYSVSREKKESFPLTVTSAQKNPTAFYLCGTGVSGNTIYFGEGSWLTVV.

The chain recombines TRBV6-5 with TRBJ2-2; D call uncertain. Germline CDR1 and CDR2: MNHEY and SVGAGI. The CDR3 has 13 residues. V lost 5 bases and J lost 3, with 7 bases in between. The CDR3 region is CASSRDHTGELFF. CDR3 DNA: TGTGCCAGCAGTAGGGATCACACCGGGGAGCTGTTTTTT.

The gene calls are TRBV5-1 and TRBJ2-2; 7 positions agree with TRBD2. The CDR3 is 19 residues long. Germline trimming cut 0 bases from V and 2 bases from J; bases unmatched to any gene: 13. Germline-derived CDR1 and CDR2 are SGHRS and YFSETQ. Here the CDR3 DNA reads TGCGCCAGCAGCTTGGCCAGGGCTAGCGGAGCCCGAAACACCGGGGAGCTGTTTTTT. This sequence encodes CASSLARASGARNTGELFF.

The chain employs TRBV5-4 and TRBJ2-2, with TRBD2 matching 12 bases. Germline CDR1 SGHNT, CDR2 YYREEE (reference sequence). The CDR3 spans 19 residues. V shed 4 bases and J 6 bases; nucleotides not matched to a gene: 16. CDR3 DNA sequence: TGTGCCAGCAGCCAAGGCACTAGCGGGGGGCCGTCGAGTTCCGGGGAGCTGTTTTTT. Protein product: CASSQGTSGGPSSSGELFF.

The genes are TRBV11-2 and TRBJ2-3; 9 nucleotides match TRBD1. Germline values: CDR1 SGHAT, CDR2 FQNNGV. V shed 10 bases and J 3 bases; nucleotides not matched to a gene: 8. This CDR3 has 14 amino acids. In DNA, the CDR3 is TGTGCCAAAACGGACAGGGGAAGGACAGATACGCAGTATTTT. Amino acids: CAKTDRGRTDTQYF.

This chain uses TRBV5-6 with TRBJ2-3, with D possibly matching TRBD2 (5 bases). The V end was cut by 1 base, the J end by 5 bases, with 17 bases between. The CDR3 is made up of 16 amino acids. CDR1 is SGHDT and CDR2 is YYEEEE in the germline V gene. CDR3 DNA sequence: TGTGCCAGCAGCTTGCGGACGGGCCTAGCCCAAGATACGCAGTATTTT. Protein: CASSLRTGLAQDTQYF.

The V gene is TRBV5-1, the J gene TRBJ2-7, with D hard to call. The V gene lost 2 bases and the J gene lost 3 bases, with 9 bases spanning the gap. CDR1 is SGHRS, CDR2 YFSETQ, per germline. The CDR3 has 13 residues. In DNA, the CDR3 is TGCGCCAGCAGCTTAGGACGGAACTACGAGCAGTACGTC. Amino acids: CASSLGRNYEQYV.

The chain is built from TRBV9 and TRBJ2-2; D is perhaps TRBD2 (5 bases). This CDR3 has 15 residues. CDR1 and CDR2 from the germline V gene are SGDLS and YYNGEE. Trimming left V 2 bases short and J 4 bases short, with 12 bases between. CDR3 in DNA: TGTGCCAGCAGCGTCGGTCCTAGCCCCACCGGGGAGCTGTTTTTT. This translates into CASSVGPSPTGELFF.

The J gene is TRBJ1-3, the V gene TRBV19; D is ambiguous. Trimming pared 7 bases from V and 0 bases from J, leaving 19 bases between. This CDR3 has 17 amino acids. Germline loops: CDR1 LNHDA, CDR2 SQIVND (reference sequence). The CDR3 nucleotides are TGTGCCAGTACTGTTGGTGTCCTACTTCGCTCTGGAAACACCATATATTTT. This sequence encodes CASTVGVLLRSGNTIYF.